These T cell receptor beta chains were read from a single sample in a study of T cell changes during pregnancy in multiple sclerosis. The repertoire was sequenced with immunoSEQ multiplex PCR; TCRdb's copy has only in-frame clones and lacks some. This table has approximately 32,000 clones, roughly nine tenths appearing once. This material consisted of peripheral blood, taken in the third trimester of pregnancy. Every receptor here comes from a female donor in good health, enrolled as a control in a pregnancy study. Each CDR3 is given with its conserved first and last residue. The D gene is left open where the match is weak. Size is stated for part of the rows, as once, few or many counts, or as a class when the clone is expanded.

v_gene	j_gene	abundance	d_gene	len	CDR3aa	CDR3nt
TRBV5-6	TRBJ2-1	.	TRBD2	18	CASSHRGLAGGPYNEQFF	TGTGCCAGCAGCCACCGGGGACTAGCGGGAGGGCCCTACAATGAGCAGTTCTTC
TRBV21-1	TRBJ2-7	.	.	17	CASSKNTRDRASYEQYF	TGTGCCAGCAGCAAGAATACCCGGGACAGGGCCTCCTACGAGCAGTACTTC
TRBV29-1	TRBJ2-7	.	TRBD1	13	CSAETGVEHEQYF	TGCAGCGCAGAAACAGGGGTGGAGCACGAGCAGTACTTC
TRBV5-1	TRBJ2-2	.	.	14	CASSVGGNTGELFF	TGCGCCAGCAGTGTCGGGGGGAACACCGGGGAGCTGTTTTTT
TRBV19	TRBJ2-3	.	.	15	CASSIISSSTDTQYF	TGTGCCAGTAGTATAATTAGCTCTAGCACAGATACGCAGTATTTT
TRBV6-5	TRBJ2-1	.	TRBD1	14	CASSPGTGGNEQFF	TGTGCCAGCAGTCCCGGGACAGGGGGGAATGAGCAGTTCTTC
TRBV7-9	TRBJ1-6	.	.	17	CASSSRSESIGNSPLHF	TGTGCCAGCAGCTCTAGATCCGAGAGCATCGGTAATTCACCCCTCCACTTT
TRBV2	TRBJ2-7	.	.	16	CASSEARDGSTEEQYF	TGTGCCAGCAGTGAAGCGCGCGACGGGTCTACTGAGGAGCAGTACTTC
TRBV5-1	TRBJ2-7	.	.	13	CASSLGRTYEQYF	TGCGCCAGCAGCTTGGGGCGGACCTACGAGCAGTACTTC
TRBV14	TRBJ1-3	.	.	14	CASSQGDFENTIYF	TGTGCCAGCAGCCAAGGGGACTTTGAAAACACCATATATTTT
TRBV2	TRBJ1-1	.	.	14	CASSESGGQTEAFF	TGTGCCAGCAGTGAGTCGGGGGGCCAGACTGAAGCTTTCTTT
TRBV10-3	TRBJ1-1	.	TRBD1	15	CAIRNETGWNTEAFF	TGTGCCATCAGAAACGAGACAGGGTGGAACACTGAAGCTTTCTTT
TRBV9	TRBJ2-7	once	TRBD1	14	CASSVGTADYEQYF	TGTGCCAGCAGCGTTGGGACAGCTGACTACGAGCAGTACTTC
TRBV19	TRBJ1-5	.	.	15	CASRGVQGRDQPQHF	TGTGCCAGCCGGGGTGTGCAGGGGCGAGATCAGCCCCAGCATTTT
TRBV9	TRBJ1-1	once	.	14	CASSVGGEYTEAFF	TGTGCCAGCAGCGTAGGTGGGGAGTACACTGAAGCTTTCTTT
TRBV5-5	TRBJ2-2	.	.	17	CASSRKGRDERTGELFF	TGTGCCAGCAGCCGGAAAGGGCGGGACGAGCGCACCGGGGAGCTGTTTTTT
TRBV28	TRBJ2-3	.	.	15	CASRTSKFSTDTQYF	TGTGCCAGCAGGACTTCCAAATTTAGCACAGATACGCAGTATTTT
TRBV27	TRBJ2-1	.	TRBD2	14	CASSSGLAAHEQFF	TGTGCCAGCAGTTCGGGACTAGCCGCTCATGAGCAGTTCTTC
TRBV7-8	TRBJ1-5	.	TRBD1	19	CASSSQGTGHLRGNQPQHF	TGTGCCAGCAGCTCACAGGGGACAGGGCATCTTAGAGGCAATCAGCCCCAGCATTTT
TRBV5-6	TRBJ2-3	.	TRBD1	12	CASGQGTDTQYF	TGTGCCAGCGGACAGGGCACAGATACGCAGTATTTT
TRBV28	TRBJ1-6	few	TRBD1	15	CASSPLDRDASPLHF	TGTGCCAGCAGTCCGCTGGACAGGGACGCGTCACCCCTCCACTTT
TRBV5-6	TRBJ1-1	.	.	15	CASSLRGRVDTEAFF	TGTGCCAGCAGCTTACGGGGTAGGGTGGACACTGAAGCTTTCTTT
TRBV6-5	TRBJ1-1	.	.	14	CASSRDNMNTEAFF	TGTGCCAGCAGCCGGGACAACATGAACACTGAAGCTTTCTTT
TRBV5-1	TRBJ1-1	.	.	14	CASSLDGRYTEAFF	TGCGCCAGCAGCTTGGACGGGAGGTACACTGAAGCTTTCTTT
TRBV6-5	TRBJ2-6	.	.	15	CASSYSIASSNVLTF	TGTGCCAGCAGTTACTCGATAGCCAGCTCAAACGTCCTGACTTTC
TRBV5-6	TRBJ2-5	.	.	13	CASSFSSQETQYF	TGTGCCAGCAGCTTTAGTTCCCAAGAGACCCAGTACTTC
TRBV7-2	TRBJ1-2	.	.	12	CASKGVGYGYTF	TGTGCCAGCAAGGGGGTGGGCTATGGCTACACCTTC
TRBV9	TRBJ1-3	.	.	16	CASSGLRQDSGNTIYF	TGTGCCAGCAGCGGGCTGAGACAGGACTCTGGAAACACCATATATTTT
TRBV11-3	TRBJ1-1	once	TRBD1	16	CASSLGGQGGKTEAFF	TGTGCCAGCAGCTTAGGGGGACAGGGGGGTAAGACTGAAGCTTTCTTT
TRBV11-3	TRBJ2-5	once	TRBD2	12	CASSRGGETQYF	TGTGCCAGTAGTCGGGGGGGAGAGACCCAGTACTTC
TRBV11-2	TRBJ2-3	.	TRBD2	17	CASSLIHGGGITDTQYF	TGTGCCAGCAGCTTAATCCACGGCGGGGGGATTACAGATACGCAGTATTTT
TRBV5-4	TRBJ1-1	.	.	16	CASSLAGGARNTEAFF	TGTGCCAGCAGCTTGGCGGGAGGAGCTAGGAACACTGAAGCTTTCTTT
TRBV19	TRBJ1-1	.	.	15	CASSIGSTANTEAFF	TGTGCCAGTAGTATAGGCTCGACAGCGAACACTGAAGCTTTCTTT
TRBV6-1	TRBJ2-1	.	TRBD2	15	CASSEGGGAYNEQFF	TGTGCCAGCAGTGAAGGCGGGGGGGCCTACAATGAGCAGTTCTTC
TRBV6-1	TRBJ2-7	.	TRBD1	15	CASSERTGGSYEQYF	TGTGCCAGCAGTGAAAGGACAGGGGGCTCCTACGAGCAGTACTTC
TRBV6-4	TRBJ2-1	.	TRBD2	15	CASSGGLADYNEQFF	TGTGCCAGCAGTGGGGGACTAGCGGATTACAATGAGCAGTTCTTC
TRBV5-5	TRBJ1-2	.	.	13	CASSLDRAYGYTF	TGTGCCAGCAGCTTGGACAGGGCTTATGGCTACACCTTC
TRBV15	TRBJ2-1	.	TRBD2	16	CATSRERLAGGREQFF	TGTGCCACCAGCAGAGAGCGACTAGCGGGGGGTCGGGAGCAGTTCTTC
TRBV25-1	TRBJ1-1	.	.	13	CASRNSLNTEAFF	TGTGCCAGCAGGAATAGTCTGAACACTGAAGCTTTCTTT
TRBV30	TRBJ2-7	.	TRBD2	13	CAWSPAGGPGQYF	TGTGCCTGGAGCCCAGCGGGAGGGCCCGGGCAGTACTTC
TRBV6-5	TRBJ1-5	.	.	13	CASRTGSREPQHF	TGTGCCAGCAGGACGGGGTCCCGGGAGCCCCAGCATTTT
TRBV28	TRBJ1-2	once	.	13	CASSLTGSYGYTF	TGTGCCAGCAGTTTAACGGGTAGCTATGGCTACACCTTC
TRBV6-1	TRBJ1-2	.	TRBD1	15	CASSVTTTGGNGYTF	TGTGCCAGCAGTGTGACCACGACAGGGGGCAATGGCTACACCTTC
TRBV14	TRBJ2-3	.	.	16	CASSLLAAMGTDTQYF	TGTGCCAGCAGCCTCTTGGCTGCCATGGGCACAGATACGCAGTATTTT
TRBV5-4	TRBJ2-6	.	.	15	CASSPEVAGANVLTF	TGTGCCAGCAGCCCCGAGGTCGCTGGGGCCAACGTCCTGACTTTC